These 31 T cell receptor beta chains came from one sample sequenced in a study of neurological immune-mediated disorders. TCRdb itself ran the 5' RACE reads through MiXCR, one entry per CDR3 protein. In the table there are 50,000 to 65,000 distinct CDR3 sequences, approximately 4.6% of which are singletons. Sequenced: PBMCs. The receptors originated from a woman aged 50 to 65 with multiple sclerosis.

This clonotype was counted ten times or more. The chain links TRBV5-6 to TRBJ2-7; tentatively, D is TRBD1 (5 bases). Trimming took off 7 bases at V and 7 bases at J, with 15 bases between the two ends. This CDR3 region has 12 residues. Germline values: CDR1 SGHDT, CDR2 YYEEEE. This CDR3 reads CASEQQSGEQYF. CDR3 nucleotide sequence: TGTGCCAGCGAGCAACAATCAGGGGAGCAGTACTTC.

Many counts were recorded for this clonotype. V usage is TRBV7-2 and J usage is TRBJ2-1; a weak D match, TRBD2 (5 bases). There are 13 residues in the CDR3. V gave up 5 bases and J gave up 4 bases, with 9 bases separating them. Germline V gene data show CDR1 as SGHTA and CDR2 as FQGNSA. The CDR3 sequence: CASSEGLYNEQFF. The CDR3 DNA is TGTGCCAGCAGCGAGGGCCTATACAATGAGCAGTTCTTC.

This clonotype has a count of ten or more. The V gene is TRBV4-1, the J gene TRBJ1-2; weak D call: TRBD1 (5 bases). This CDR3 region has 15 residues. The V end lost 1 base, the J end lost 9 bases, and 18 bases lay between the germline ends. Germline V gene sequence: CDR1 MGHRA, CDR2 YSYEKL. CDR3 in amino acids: CASSQASKEGRRYTF. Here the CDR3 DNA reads TGCGCCAGCAGCCAAGCGAGTAAGGAGGGGAGGCGCTACACCTTC.

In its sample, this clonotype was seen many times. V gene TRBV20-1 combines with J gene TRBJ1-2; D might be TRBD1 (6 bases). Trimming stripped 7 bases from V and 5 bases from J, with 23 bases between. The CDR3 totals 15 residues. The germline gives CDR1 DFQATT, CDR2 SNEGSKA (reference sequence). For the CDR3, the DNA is TGCAGTGTTCGAGCACGTCCGGACAGATCATATGGCTACACCTTC. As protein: CSVRARPDRSYGYTF.

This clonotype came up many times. The CDR3 coding sequence is TGTGCCAGCTCGGTAGTAGCAGACAATGAGCAGTTCTTC. It specifies CASSVVADNEQFF. The chain links TRBV12-3 or TRBV12-4 to TRBJ2-1, with unresolved D. CDR3 length: 13 residues. V lost 8 bases to trimming and J lost 5 bases, with 13 bases between them.

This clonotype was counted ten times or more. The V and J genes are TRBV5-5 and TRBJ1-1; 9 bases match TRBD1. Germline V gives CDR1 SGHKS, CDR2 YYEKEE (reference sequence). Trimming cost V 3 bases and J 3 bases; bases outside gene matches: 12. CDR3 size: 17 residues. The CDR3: CASSSIHPGQGDTEAFF. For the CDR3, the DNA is TGTGCCAGCAGCTCGATCCATCCGGGACAGGGAGACACTGAAGCTTTCTTT.

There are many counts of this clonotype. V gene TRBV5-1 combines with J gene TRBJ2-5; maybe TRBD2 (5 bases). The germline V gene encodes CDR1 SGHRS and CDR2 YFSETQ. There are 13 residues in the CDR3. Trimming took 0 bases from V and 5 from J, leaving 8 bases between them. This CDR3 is CASSLGGFETQYF. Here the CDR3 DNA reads TGCGCCAGCAGCTTGGGAGGGTTTGAGACCCAGTACTTC.

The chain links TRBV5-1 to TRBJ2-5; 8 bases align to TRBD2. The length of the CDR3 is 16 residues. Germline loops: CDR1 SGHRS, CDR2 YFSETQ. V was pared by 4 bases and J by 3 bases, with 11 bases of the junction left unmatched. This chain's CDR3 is CASSRVGRGGEETQYF. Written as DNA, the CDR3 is TGCGCCAGCAGCCGAGTGGGTCGGGGGGGAGAAGAGACCCAGTACTTC.

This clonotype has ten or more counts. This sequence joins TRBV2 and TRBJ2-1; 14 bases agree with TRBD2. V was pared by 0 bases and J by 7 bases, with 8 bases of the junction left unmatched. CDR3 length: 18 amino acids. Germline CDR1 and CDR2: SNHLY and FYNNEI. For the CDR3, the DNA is TGTGCCAGCAGTGAAGCAACGGGACTAGCGGGGGTTTGGAATGAGCAGTTCTTC. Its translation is CASSEATGLAGVWNEQFF.

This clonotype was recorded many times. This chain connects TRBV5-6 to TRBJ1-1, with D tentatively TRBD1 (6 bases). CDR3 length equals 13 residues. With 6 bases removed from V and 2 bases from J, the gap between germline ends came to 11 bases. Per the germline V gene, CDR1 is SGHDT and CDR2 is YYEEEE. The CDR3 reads CASTEQGNTEAFF. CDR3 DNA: TGTGCCAGCACCGAACAGGGTAACACTGAAGCTTTCTTT.

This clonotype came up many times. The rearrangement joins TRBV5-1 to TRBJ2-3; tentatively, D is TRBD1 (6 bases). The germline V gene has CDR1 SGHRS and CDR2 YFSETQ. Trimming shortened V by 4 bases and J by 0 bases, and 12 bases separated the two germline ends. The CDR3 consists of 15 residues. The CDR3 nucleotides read TGCGCCAGCAGCCACAGGGCCGCTAGCACAGATACGCAGTATTTT. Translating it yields CASSHRAASTDTQYF.

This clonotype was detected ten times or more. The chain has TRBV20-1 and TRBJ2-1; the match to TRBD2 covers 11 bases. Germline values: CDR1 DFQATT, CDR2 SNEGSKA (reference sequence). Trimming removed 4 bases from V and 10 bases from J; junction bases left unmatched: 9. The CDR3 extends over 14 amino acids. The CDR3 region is CSAKFSGGDREQFF. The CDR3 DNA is TGCAGTGCTAAGTTTAGCGGGGGGGATCGGGAGCAGTTCTTC.

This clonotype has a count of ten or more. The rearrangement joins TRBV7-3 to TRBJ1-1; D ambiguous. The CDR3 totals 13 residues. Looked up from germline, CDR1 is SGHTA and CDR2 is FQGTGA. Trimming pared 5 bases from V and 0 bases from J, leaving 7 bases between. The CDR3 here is CASSIDMNTEAFF. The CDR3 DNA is TGTGCCAGCAGCATTGACATGAACACTGAAGCTTTCTTT.

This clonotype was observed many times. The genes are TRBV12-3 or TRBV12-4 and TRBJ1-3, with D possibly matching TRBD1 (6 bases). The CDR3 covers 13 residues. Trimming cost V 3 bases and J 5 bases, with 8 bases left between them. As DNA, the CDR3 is TGTGCCAGCAGTTTGGACAGCCGAAACACCATATATTTT. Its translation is CASSLDSRNTIYF.

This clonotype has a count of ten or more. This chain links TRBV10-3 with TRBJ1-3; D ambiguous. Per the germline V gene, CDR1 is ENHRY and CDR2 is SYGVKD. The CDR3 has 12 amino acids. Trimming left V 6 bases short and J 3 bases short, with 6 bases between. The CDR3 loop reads CAIRLGGNTIYF. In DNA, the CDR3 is TGTGCCATCAGGCTGGGTGGAAACACCATATATTTT.

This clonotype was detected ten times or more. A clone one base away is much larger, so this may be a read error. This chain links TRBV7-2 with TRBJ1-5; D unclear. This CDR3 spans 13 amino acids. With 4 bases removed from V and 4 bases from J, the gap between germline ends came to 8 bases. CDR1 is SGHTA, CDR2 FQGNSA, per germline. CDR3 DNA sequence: TGTGCCAGCAGCTATGAATGGAATCAGCCCCAGCATTTT. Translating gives CASSYEWNQPQHF.

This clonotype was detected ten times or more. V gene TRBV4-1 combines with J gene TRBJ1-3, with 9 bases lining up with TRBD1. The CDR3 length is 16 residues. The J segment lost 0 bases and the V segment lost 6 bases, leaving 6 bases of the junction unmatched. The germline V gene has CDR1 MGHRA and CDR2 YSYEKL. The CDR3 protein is CASSGYRGPSGNTIYF. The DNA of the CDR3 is TGCGCCAGCAGTGGATACAGGGGGCCCTCTGGAAACACCATATATTTT.

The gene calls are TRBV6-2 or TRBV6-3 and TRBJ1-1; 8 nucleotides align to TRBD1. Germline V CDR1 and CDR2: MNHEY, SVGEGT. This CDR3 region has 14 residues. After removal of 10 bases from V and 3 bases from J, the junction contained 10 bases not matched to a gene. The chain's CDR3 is CATGPDRVYTEAFF. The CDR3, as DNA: TGTGCCACCGGACCGGACAGGGTGTACACTGAAGCTTTCTTT.

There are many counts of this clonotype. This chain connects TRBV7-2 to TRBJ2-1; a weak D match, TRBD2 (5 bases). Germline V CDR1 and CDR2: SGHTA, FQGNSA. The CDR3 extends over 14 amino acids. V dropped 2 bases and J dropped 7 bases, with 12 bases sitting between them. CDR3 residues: CASSLMPLGNEQFF. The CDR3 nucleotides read TGTGCCAGCAGCTTAATGCCACTAGGAAATGAGCAGTTCTTC.

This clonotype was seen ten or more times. The CDR3 nucleotides are TGTGCCAGCAGCAGACAGGGGGAGCAGTTCTTC. Amino acid sequence: CASSRQGEQFF. The gene calls are TRBV6-6 and TRBJ2-1, with TRBD1 matching over 8 bases. The junction had 2 bases not matched to a gene; V was cut back by 6 bases and J by 10 bases. The CDR3 runs 11 residues. Germline V gene sequence: CDR1 MNHNY, CDR2 SVGAGI (reference sequence).

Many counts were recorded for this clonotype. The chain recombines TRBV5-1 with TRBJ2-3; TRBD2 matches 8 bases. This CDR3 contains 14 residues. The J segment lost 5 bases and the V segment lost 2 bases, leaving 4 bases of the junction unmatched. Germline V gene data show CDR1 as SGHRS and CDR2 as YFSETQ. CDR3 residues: CASSFMTSEDTQYF. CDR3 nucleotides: TGCGCCAGCAGCTTCATGACTAGCGAAGATACGCAGTATTTT. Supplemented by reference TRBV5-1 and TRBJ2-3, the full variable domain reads KAGVTQTPRYLIKTRGQQVTLSCSPISGHRSVSWYQQTPGQGLQFLFEYFSETQRNKGNFPGRFSGRQFSNSRSEMNVSTLELGDSALYLCASSFMTSEDTQYFGPGTRLTVL.

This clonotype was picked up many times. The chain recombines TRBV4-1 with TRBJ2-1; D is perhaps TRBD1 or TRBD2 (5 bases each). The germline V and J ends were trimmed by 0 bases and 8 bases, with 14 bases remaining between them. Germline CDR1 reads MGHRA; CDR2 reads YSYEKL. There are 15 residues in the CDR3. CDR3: CASSQEQPSRDEQFF. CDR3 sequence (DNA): TGCGCCAGCAGCCAAGAACAGCCTAGCAGGGATGAGCAGTTCTTC.

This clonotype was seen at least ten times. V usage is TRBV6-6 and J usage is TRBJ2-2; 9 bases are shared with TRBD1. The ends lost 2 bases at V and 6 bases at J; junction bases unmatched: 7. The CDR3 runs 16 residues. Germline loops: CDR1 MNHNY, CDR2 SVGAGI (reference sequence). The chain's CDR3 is CASSYKGQGKAGELFF. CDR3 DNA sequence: TGTGCCAGCAGTTACAAGGGACAGGGAAAAGCCGGGGAGCTGTTTTTT.

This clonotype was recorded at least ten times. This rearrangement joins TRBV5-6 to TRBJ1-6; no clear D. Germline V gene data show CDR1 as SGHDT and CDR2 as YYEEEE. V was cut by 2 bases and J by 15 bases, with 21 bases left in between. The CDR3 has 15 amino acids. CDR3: CASSFSGPINVVLHF. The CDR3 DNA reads TGTGCCAGCAGCTTTTCCGGGCCGATTAACGTGGTCCTCCACTTT.

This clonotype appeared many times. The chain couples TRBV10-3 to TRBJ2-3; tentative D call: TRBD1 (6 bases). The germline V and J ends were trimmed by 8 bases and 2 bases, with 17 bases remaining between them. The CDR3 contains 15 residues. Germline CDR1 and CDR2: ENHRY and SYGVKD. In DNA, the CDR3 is TGTGCCATCGGCGGAAGGGACACTTTCACAGATACGCAGTATTTT. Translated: CAIGGRDTFTDTQYF.

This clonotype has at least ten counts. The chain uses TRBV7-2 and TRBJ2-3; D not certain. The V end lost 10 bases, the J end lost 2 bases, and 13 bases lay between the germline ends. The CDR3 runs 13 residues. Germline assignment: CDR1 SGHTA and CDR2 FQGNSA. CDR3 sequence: CATSFTYTDTQYF. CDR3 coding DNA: TGTGCCACCTCCTTCACCTACACAGATACGCAGTATTTT.

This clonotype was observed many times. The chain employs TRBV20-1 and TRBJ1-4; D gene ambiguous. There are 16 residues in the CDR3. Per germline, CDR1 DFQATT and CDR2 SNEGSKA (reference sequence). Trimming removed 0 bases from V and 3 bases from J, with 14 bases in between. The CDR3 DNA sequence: TGCAGTGCTAGAGATTCGCCCGCGGAAGCTAATGAAAAACTGTTTTTT. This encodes CSARDSPAEANEKLFF.

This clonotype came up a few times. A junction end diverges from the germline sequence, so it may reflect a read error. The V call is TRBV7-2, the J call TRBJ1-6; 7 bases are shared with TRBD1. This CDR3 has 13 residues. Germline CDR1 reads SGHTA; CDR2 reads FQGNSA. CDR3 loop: CASSPGGNSPLNF. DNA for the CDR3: TGTGCCAGCAGCCCAGGGGGTAATTCACCCCTCAACTTT. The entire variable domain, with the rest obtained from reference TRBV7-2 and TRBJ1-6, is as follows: GAGVSQSPSNKVTEKGKDVELRCDPISGHTALYWYRQSLGQGLEFLIYFQGNSAPDKSGLPSDRFSAERTGGSVSTLTIQRTQQEDSAVYLCASSPGGNSPLNFGNGTRLTVT.

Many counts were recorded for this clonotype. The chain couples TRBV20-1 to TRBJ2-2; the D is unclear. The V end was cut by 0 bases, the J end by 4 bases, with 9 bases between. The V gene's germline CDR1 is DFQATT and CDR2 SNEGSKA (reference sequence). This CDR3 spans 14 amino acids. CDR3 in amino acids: CSARDSEVTGELFF. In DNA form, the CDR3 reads TGCAGTGCTAGAGATTCAGAGGTCACCGGGGAGCTGTTTTTT.

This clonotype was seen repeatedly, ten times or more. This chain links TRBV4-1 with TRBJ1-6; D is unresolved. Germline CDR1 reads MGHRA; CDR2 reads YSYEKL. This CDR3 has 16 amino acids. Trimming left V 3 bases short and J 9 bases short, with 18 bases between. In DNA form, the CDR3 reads TGCGCCAGCAGCCAGACAATCTCCGTCGGAATTTCACCCCTCCACTTT. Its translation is CASSQTISVGISPLHF.

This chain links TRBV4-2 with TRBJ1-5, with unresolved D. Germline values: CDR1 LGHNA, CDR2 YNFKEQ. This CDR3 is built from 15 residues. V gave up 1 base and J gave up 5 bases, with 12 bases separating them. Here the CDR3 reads CASSQVWEMDQPQHF. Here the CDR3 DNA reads TGTGCCAGCAGCCAAGTATGGGAAATGGATCAGCCCCAGCATTTT.